This TCR beta chain was sequenced in a study of control samples from healthy donors and cancer patients. Some clones are missing from TCRdb's copy, which holds only in-frame ones; the method was immunoSEQ multiplex PCR. The data show 70,000 or so clones, around 92% seen once. Germline CDR1 reads MGHDK; CDR2 reads SYGVNS. This CDR3 has 14 amino acids. Trimming cost V 3 bases and J 4 bases, with 12 bases left between them. This sequence was found in a man aged 60 to 75 with lung cancer. The rearrangement joins TRBV25-1 to TRBJ1-2; maybe TRBD1 (6 bases). Sequenced sample: PBMCs. The CDR3 nucleotides are TGTGCCAGCAGTGACGGTACAGGGCTCTATGGCTACACCTTC. This sequence encodes CASSDGTGLYGYTF.